Each of the 21 T cell receptor beta chains below was sequenced from the same sample in a study of cytomegalovirus exposure and HLA in healthy donors. The PCR had 60 Vbeta and 13 Jbeta primers. The repertoire was sequenced with immunoSEQ multiplex PCR; TCRdb's copy has only in-frame clones and lacks some. The data hold about 140,000 clones, with almost 85% observed a single time. Sequencing input: PBMCs. The receptor set was obtained from a man younger than 45 in good health and CMV-seropositive.

This chain joins TRBV5-6 and TRBJ2-7; maybe TRBD1 (6 bases). The CDR3 contains 12 residues. The germline gives CDR1 SGHDT, CDR2 YYEEEE. V dropped 7 bases and J dropped 1 base, with 9 bases sitting between them. This CDR3 is CASADRSYEQYF. CDR3 sequence (DNA): TGTGCCAGCGCCGACAGGTCCTACGAGCAGTACTTC.

The chain carries TRBV27 and TRBJ2-7, with 12 bases matching TRBD2. V trimming: 8 bases; J trimming: 6 bases; junction bases outside the gene matches: 14. CDR3 length: 16 amino acids. The germline V gene encodes CDR1 MNHEY and CDR2 SMNVEV (reference sequence). In DNA, the CDR3 is TGTGCCAGCCGGACCGGGGCTAGCGGGGGGGTTGGCGAGCAGTACTTC. Its protein is CASRTGASGGVGEQYF.

V and J are TRBV7-8 and TRBJ1-1; 10 nucleotides match TRBD1. Germline-derived CDR1 and CDR2 are SGHVS and FQNEAQ. The length of the CDR3 is 21 residues. J lost 2 bases, V lost 0 bases, and 18 bases had no gene match. This CDR3 is CASSLALGQGQSSSSNTEAFF. For the CDR3, the DNA is TGTGCCAGCAGCTTAGCTCTGGGACAGGGGCAGTCCAGTTCCTCAAACACTGAAGCTTTCTTT.

The chain combines TRBV11-2 with TRBJ2-1, with TRBD1 matching over 8 bases. The CDR3 is 15 amino acids. From germline, CDR1 is SGHAT and CDR2 FQNNGV. V was clipped by 0 bases and J by 8 bases; unmatched bases: 6. CDR3 in amino acids: CASSLDRGQFDEQFF. In DNA form, the CDR3 reads TGTGCCAGCAGCTTAGACAGGGGGCAATTTGATGAGCAGTTCTTC.

This chain links TRBV5-1 with TRBJ2-5, with D possibly matching TRBD2 (5 bases). The germline V gene has CDR1 SGHRS and CDR2 YFSETQ. Trimming shortened V by 0 bases and J by 5 bases, and 17 bases separated the two germline ends. The CDR3 extends over 16 amino acids. The CDR3: CASSLGTVTIRETQYF. CDR3 nucleotides: TGCGCCAGCAGCTTGGGGACTGTCACGATTAGGGAGACCCAGTACTTC.

The chain combines TRBV7-2 with TRBJ2-1; the match to TRBD2 covers 8 bases. Per germline, CDR1 SGHTA and CDR2 FQGNSA. With V trimmed by 5 bases and J by 4 bases, 13 bases remained unmatched. This CDR3 region has 17 residues. As DNA, the CDR3 is TGTGCCAGCAGCCCGCCTGGGTCGGGAGGGGTATACAATGAGCAGTTCTTC. Translating gives CASSPPGSGGVYNEQFF.

The chain is built from TRBV19 and TRBJ2-3; D might be TRBD2 (6 bases). Germline CDR1 is LNHDA and CDR2 is SQIVND (reference sequence). The CDR3 runs to 16 residues. The V end lost 2 bases, the J end lost 5 bases, and 17 bases lay between the germline ends. For the CDR3, the DNA is TGTGCCAGTAGTATACCAGGGACTCGATCGGGAGATACGCAGTATTTT. Protein sequence: CASSIPGTRSGDTQYF. Full variable domain (missing parts from reference TRBV19 and TRBJ2-3): DGGITQSPKYLFRKEGQNVTLSCEQNLNHDAMYWYRQDPGQGLRLIYYSQIVNDFQKGDIAEGYSVSREKKESFPLTVTSAQKNPTAFYLCASSIPGTRSGDTQYFGPGTRLTVL.

This clone has only one observation. The chain employs TRBV19 and TRBJ1-1; unclear D gene. Germline V gene sequence: CDR1 LNHDA, CDR2 SQIVND (reference sequence). The CDR3 sequence is 13 residues long. The V end lost 6 bases, the J end lost 1 base, and 9 bases lay between the germline ends. CDR3 sequence: CASRSRGNTEAFF. The CDR3 DNA reads TGTGCCAGTAGGAGTCGAGGGAACACTGAAGCTTTCTTT.

This chain connects TRBV5-6 to TRBJ1-6; TRBD1 agrees at 9 bases. The CDR3 covers 15 residues. Germline CDR1 is SGHDT and CDR2 is YYEEEE. The ends lost 4 bases at V and 11 bases at J; junction bases unmatched: 10. This CDR3 reads CASSPGQGFRAPLHF. Here the CDR3 DNA reads TGTGCCAGCAGCCCAGGACAGGGGTTTAGGGCACCCCTCCACTTT. Looking up the rest from reference TRBV5-6 and TRBJ1-6 gives the full variable domain: DAGVTQSPTHLIKTRGQQVTLRCSPKSGHDTVSWYQQALGQGPQFIFQYYEEEERQRGNFPDRFSGHQFPNYSSELNVNALLLGDSALYLCASSPGQGFRAPLHFGNGTRLTVT.

This clone turned up a few times. The chain uses TRBV5-1 and TRBJ2-7; 7 positions agree with TRBD2. The CDR3 consists of 16 residues. V lost 1 base, J lost 0 bases, and 7 bases stayed unmatched. Germline loops: CDR1 SGHRS, CDR2 YFSETQ. The CDR3 protein is CASSLSSGLSSYEQYF. In DNA, the CDR3 is TGCGCCAGCAGCTTGAGTAGCGGGCTAAGCTCCTACGAGCAGTACTTC. The whole variable domain, filled in from reference TRBV5-1 and TRBJ2-7, reads KAGVTQTPRYLIKTRGQQVTLSCSPISGHRSVSWYQQTPGQGLQFLFEYFSETQRNKGNFPGRFSGRQFSNSRSEMNVSTLELGDSALYLCASSLSSGLSSYEQYFGPGTRLTVT.

This sequence joins TRBV28 and TRBJ2-1; no clear D. Trimming stripped 1 base from V and 10 bases from J, with 8 bases between. The germline gives CDR1 MDHEN, CDR2 SYDVKM. The CDR3 sequence is 12 residues long. In DNA form, the CDR3 reads TGTGCCAGCAGTTTATTATTCCGGGAGCAGTTCTTC. Translating it yields CASSLLFREQFF.

In this sample, this clone turned up a few times. V is TRBV11-3 and J is TRBJ2-2, with D unresolved. The CDR3 spans 12 residues. Germline CDR1 is SGHNT and CDR2 is YENEEA. The V end lost 1 base, the J end lost 7 bases, and 4 bases lay between the germline ends. The CDR3 sequence is CASSLVLGELFF. The CDR3 DNA is TGTGCCAGCAGCTTAGTACTCGGGGAGCTGTTTTTT.

This sequence joins TRBV18 and TRBJ2-2; D gene uncertain. Germline V gene lookup returns CDR1 KGHSH and CDR2 LQKENI. CDR3 length: 14 residues. The ends were cut back, 4 bases at V and 6 bases at J, with 12 bases in the middle. This chain's CDR3 is CASSLLEMAGELFF. The CDR3 bases are TGTGCCAGCTCACTCTTAGAGATGGCCGGGGAGCTGTTTTTT.

This clone was detected once. The chain is built from TRBV7-3 and TRBJ2-5; the D gene is possibly TRBD2 (5 bases). V gave up 5 bases and J gave up 2 bases, with 15 bases separating them. Germline V lookup: CDR1 SGHTA, CDR2 FQGTGA. The CDR3 extends over 15 amino acids. This CDR3 reads CASSPRGSGQETQYF. CDR3 coding DNA: TGTGCCAGCAGCCCCCGTGGGAGCGGACAAGAGACCCAGTACTTC.

The chain recombines TRBV5-1 with TRBJ2-1; 12 positions match TRBD2. Looked up from germline, CDR1 is SGHRS and CDR2 is YFSETQ. The CDR3 is made up of 17 amino acids. J was trimmed by 7 bases and V by 4 bases; bases with no gene match: 12. CDR3 region: CASSLVSSGGARNEQFF. As DNA, the CDR3 is TGCGCCAGCAGCCTTGTCTCTAGCGGGGGGGCGAGAAATGAGCAGTTCTTC.

The gene calls are TRBV9 and TRBJ1-1; D gene ambiguous. Trimming stripped 4 bases from V and 3 bases from J, with 10 bases between. CDR3 length: 13 amino acids. CDR1 is SGDLS and CDR2 is YYNGEE in the germline V gene. The CDR3: CASSPNLDTEAFF. CDR3 nucleotide sequence: TGTGCCAGCAGCCCGAATTTAGACACTGAAGCTTTCTTT.

J is TRBJ2-5 and V is TRBV11-1, with D tentatively TRBD2 (5 bases). CDR1 and CDR2 from the germline V gene are SGHAT and FQDESV (reference sequence). This CDR3 contains 14 residues. V lost 5 bases, J lost 5 bases, and 15 bases lay in between. The CDR3 spells CASSPRLLAETQYF. DNA of the CDR3: TGTGCCAGCAGCCCTCGTTTGCTAGCCGAGACCCAGTACTTC.

This clone was seen a few times. The V call is TRBV6-6, the J call TRBJ2-3; 8 bases match TRBD1. Losses at the gene ends were 7 bases for V and 3 bases for J; bases not matched to a gene: 12. Germline lookup yields CDR1 MNHNY and CDR2 SVGAGI (reference sequence). The CDR3 sequence is 16 residues long. The CDR3 loop reads CASILGRGLLTDTQYF. The DNA of the CDR3 is TGTGCCAGCATCCTCGGCAGGGGGCTTTTAACAGATACGCAGTATTTT.

This clone was detected once. CDR3 DNA: TGTGCCAGCAGCTCAGCGGGCAGCTACAATGAGCAGTTCTTC. Protein sequence: CASSSAGSYNEQFF. V gene TRBV7-6 combines with J gene TRBJ2-1; D possibly corresponds to TRBD2 (6 bases). Germline V lookup: CDR1 SGHVS, CDR2 FNYEAQ. The CDR3 spans 14 residues. Between the trimmed V and J ends, which lost 4 bases and 3 bases, there was a span of 10 bases.

The rearrangement uses TRBV28 and TRBJ2-5; 7 bases are shared with TRBD1. The CDR3 extends over 14 amino acids. The V gene's germline CDR1 is MDHEN and CDR2 SYDVKM. Germline trimming cut 4 bases from V and 1 base from J; bases unmatched to any gene: 3. Written as DNA, the CDR3 is TGTGCCAGCAGTTACAGGGGCCGCCAAGAGACCCAGTACTTC. Its protein product is CASSYRGRQETQYF.

This sequence joins TRBV11-2 and TRBJ2-1; D is ambiguous. Trimming left V 3 bases short and J 0 bases short, with 9 bases between. The CDR3 length is 15 residues. Germline lookup yields CDR1 SGHAT and CDR2 FQNNGV. This CDR3 reads CASSFSPSSYNEQFF. In DNA form, the CDR3 reads TGTGCCAGCAGCTTTAGCCCGAGCTCCTACAATGAGCAGTTCTTC.